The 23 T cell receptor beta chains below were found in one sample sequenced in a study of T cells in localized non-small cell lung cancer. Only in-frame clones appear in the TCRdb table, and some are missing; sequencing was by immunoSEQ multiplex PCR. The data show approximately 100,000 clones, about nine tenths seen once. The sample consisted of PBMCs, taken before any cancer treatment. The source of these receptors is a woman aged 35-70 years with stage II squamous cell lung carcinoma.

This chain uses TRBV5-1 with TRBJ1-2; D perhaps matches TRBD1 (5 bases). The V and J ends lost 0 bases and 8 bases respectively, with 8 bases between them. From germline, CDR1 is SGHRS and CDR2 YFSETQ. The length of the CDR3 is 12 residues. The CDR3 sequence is CASSLEGTGYTF. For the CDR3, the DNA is TGCGCCAGCAGCTTGGAGGGGACGGGCTACACCTTC. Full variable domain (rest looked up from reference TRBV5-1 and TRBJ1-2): KAGVTQTPRYLIKTRGQQVTLSCSPISGHRSVSWYQQTPGQGLQFLFEYFSETQRNKGNFPGRFSGRQFSNSRSEMNVSTLELGDSALYLCASSLEGTGYTFGSGTRLTVV.

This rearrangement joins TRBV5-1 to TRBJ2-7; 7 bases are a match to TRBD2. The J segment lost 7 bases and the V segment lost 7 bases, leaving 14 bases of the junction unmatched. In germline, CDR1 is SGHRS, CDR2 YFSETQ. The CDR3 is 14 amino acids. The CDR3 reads CASSSRGEGVEQYF. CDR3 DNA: TGCGCCAGCTCCTCCCGGGGGGAAGGAGTGGAGCAGTACTTC.

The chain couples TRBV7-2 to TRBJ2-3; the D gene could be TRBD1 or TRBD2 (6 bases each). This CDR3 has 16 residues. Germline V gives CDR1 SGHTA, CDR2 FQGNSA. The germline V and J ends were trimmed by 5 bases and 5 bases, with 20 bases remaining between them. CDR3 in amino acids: CASSPISGGPLDTQYF. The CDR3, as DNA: TGTGCCAGCAGCCCTATTTCCGGGGGCCCCTTAGATACGCAGTATTTT.

CDR3 residues: CSVTPNGRKGERAFF. CDR3 sequence (DNA): TGCAGCGTCACCCCGAATGGACGGAAGGGTGAGCGAGCTTTCTTT. The rearrangement joins TRBV29-1 to TRBJ1-1; D gene uncertain. V was clipped by 6 bases and J by 10 bases, with 27 bases between them. The CDR3 is 15 residues long. Germline-derived CDR1 and CDR2 are SQVTM and ANQGSEA.

The CDR3 region is CASNSATTYEQYF. The CDR3 bases are TGTGCCAGCAACTCGGCGACGACCTACGAGCAGTACTTC. The J gene is TRBJ2-7, the V gene TRBV6-6; D call uncertain. The germline V gene has CDR1 MNHNY and CDR2 SVGAGI (reference sequence). The CDR3 runs to 13 residues. V was trimmed by 7 bases and J by 2 bases, leaving 12 bases between them.

CDR3 region: CASSLVGGYGYTF. The CDR3 DNA reads as TGTGCCAGCAGCTTAGTAGGGGGTTATGGCTACACCTTC. The chain is built from TRBV11-2 and TRBJ1-2; D perhaps matches TRBD1 (6 bases). V was clipped by 1 base and J by 5 bases, with 8 bases between them. From germline, CDR1 is SGHAT and CDR2 FQNNGV. This CDR3 has 13 amino acids.

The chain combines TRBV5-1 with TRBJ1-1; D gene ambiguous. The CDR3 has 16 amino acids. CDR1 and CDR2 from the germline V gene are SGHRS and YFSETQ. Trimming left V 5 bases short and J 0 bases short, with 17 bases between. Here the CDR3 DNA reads TGCGCCAGCAGTTCAGAGCTCGCGTCCATGAACACTGAAGCTTTCTTT. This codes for CASSSELASMNTEAFF.

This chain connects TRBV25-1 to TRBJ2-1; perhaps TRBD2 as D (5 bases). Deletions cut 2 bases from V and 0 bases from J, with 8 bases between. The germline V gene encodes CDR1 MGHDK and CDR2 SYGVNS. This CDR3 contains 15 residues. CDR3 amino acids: CASSEPGSSYNEQFF. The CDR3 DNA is TGTGCCAGCAGTGAACCGGGGAGCTCCTACAATGAGCAGTTCTTC. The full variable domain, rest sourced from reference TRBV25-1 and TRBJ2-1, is EADIYQTPRYLVIGTGKKITLECSQTMGHDKMYWYQQDPGMELHLIHYSYGVNSTEKGDLSSESTVSRIRTEHFPLTLESARPSHTSQYLCASSEPGSSYNEQFFGPGTRLTVL.

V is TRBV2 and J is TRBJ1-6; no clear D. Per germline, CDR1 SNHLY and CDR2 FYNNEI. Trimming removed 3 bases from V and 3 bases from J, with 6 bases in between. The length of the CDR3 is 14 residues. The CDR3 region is CASSDQYYNSPLHF. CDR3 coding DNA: TGTGCCAGCAGTGATCAGTACTATAATTCACCCCTCCACTTT.

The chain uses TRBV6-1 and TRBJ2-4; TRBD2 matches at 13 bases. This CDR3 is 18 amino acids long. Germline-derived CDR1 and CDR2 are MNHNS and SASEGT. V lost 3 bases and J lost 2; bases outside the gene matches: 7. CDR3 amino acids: CASSDPTSGRATKNIQYF. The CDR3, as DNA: TGTGCCAGCAGTGACCCCACTAGCGGGAGGGCCACCAAAAACATTCAGTACTTC.

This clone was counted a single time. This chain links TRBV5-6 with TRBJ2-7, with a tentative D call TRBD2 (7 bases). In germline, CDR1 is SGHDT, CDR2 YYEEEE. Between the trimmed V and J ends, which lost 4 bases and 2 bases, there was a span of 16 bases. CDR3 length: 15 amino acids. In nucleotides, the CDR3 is TGTGCCAGCAGCCTCTCGGGGGGCTCGGCCTACGAGCAGTACTTC. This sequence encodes CASSLSGGSAYEQYF.

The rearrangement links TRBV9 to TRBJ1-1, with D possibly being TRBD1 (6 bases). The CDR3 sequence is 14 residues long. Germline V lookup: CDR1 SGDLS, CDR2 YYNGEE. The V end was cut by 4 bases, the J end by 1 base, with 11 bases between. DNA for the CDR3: TGTGCCAGCAGCCCCCTGGACAGGAACACTGAAGCTTTCTTT. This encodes CASSPLDRNTEAFF.

CDR3 sequence (DNA): TGTGCCAGCAGAACCGGGGGTGGGAACACTGAAGCTTTCTTT. Amino acid sequence: CASRTGGGNTEAFF. The chain carries TRBV5-5 and TRBJ1-1; TRBD1 is a possible D gene (5 bases). Trimming removed 5 bases at V and 1 base at J, with 12 bases between. This CDR3 spans 14 amino acids. Per germline, CDR1 SGHKS and CDR2 YYEKEE (reference sequence).

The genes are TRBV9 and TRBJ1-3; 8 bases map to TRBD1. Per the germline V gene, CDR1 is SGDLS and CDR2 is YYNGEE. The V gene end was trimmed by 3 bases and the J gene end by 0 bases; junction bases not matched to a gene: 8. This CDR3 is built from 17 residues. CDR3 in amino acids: CASSAGTGAFSGNTIYF. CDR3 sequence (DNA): TGTGCCAGCAGCGCTGGGACAGGTGCATTCTCTGGAAACACCATATATTTT.

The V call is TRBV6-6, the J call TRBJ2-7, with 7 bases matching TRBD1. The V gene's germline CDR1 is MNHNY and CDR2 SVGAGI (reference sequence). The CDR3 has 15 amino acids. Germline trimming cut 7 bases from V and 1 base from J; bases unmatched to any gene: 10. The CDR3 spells CASIPQTGTSYEQYF. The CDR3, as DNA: TGTGCCAGCATCCCCCAGACAGGGACATCCTACGAGCAGTACTTC.

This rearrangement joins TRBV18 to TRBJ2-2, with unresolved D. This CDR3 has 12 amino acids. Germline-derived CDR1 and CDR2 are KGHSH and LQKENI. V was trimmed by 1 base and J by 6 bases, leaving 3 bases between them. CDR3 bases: TGTGCCAGCTCACCACGCGCCGGGGAGCTGTTTTTT. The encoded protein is CASSPRAGELFF.

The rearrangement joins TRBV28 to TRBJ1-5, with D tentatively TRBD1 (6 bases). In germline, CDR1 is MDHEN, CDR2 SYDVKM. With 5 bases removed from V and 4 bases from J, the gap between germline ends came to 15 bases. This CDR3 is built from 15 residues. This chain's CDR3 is CASSVSGTRNQPQHF. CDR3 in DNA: TGTGCCAGCAGTGTCTCCGGGACAAGAAATCAGCCCCAGCATTTT.

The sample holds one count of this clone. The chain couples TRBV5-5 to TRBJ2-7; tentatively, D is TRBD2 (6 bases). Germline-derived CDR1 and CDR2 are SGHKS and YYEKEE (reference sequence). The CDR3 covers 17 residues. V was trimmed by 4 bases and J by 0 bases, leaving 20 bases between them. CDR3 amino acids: CASSLRLPGESSYEQYF. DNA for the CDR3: TGTGCCAGCAGCCTCAGGCTACCGGGGGAAAGCTCCTACGAGCAGTACTTC.

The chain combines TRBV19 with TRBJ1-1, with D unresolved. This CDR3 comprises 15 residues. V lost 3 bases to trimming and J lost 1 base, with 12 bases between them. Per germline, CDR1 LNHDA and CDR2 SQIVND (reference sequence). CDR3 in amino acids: CASSISHVQNTEAFF. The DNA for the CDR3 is TGTGCCAGTAGTATCTCCCACGTACAGAACACTGAAGCTTTCTTT.

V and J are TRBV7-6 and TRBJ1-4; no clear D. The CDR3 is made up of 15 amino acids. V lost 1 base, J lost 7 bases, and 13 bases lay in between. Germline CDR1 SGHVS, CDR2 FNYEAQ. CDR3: CASSLGGTGIEKLFF. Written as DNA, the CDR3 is TGTGCCAGCAGCTTAGGCGGAACCGGGATTGAAAAACTGTTTTTT. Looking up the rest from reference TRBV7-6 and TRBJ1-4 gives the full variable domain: GAGVSQSPRYKVTKRGQDVALRCDPISGHVSLYWYRQALGQGPEFLTYFNYEAQQDKSGLPNDRFSAERPEGSISTLTIQRTEQRDSAMYRCASSLGGTGIEKLFFGSGTQLSVL.

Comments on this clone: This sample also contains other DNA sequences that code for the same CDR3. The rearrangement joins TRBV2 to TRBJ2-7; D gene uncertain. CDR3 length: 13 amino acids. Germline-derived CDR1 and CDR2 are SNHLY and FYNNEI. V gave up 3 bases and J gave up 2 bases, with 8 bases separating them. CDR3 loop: CASSDRTPYEQYF. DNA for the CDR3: TGTGCCAGCAGTGACAGGACCCCCTACGAGCAGTACTTC. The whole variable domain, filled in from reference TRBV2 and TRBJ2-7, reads EPEVTQTPSHQVTQMGQEVILRCVPISNHLYFYWYRQILGQKVEFLVSFYNNEISEKSEIFDDQFSVERPDGSNFTLKIRSTKLEDSAMYFCASSDRTPYEQYFGPGTRLTVT.

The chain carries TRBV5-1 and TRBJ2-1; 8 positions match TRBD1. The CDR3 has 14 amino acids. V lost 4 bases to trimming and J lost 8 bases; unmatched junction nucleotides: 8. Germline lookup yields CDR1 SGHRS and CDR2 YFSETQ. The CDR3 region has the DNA TGCGCCAGCAGCCCAGCGACAGGGGTAGATGAGCAGTTCTTC. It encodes CASSPATGVDEQFF.

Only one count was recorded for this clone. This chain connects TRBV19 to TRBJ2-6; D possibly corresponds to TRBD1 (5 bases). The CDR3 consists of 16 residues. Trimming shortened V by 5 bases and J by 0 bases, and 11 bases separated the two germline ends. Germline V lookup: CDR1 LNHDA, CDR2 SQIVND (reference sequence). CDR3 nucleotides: TGTGCCAGTAGTTCTACAGGTTTCTCTGGGGCCAACGTCCTGACTTTC. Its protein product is CASSSTGFSGANVLTF.